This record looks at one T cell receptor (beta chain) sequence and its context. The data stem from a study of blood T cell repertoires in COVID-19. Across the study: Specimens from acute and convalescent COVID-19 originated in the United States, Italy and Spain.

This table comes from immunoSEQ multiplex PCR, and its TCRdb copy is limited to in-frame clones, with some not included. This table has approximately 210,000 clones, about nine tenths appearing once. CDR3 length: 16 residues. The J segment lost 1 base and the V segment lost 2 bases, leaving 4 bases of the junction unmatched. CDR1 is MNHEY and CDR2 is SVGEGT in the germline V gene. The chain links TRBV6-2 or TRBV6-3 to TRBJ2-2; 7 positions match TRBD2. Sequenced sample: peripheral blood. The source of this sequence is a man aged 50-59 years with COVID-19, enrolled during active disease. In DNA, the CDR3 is TGTGCCAGCAGTTACCCGGGACTACAGAACACCGGGGAGCTGTTTTTT. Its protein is CASSYPGLQNTGELFF.